This T cell receptor beta chain was sequenced in a study of blood T cells in healthy people across ages. Whole-study results and caveats: PBMCs that were unsorted prevented a conclusive naive versus antigen-experienced comparison. Strong correlation linked observed beta diversity and percent naive T cells.

Researchers collected roughly 9.8 milliliters of peripheral blood from every single donor. The CDR3 covers 11 residues. V was cut by 8 bases and J by 4 bases, with 8 bases left in between. Regarding this clonotype: The antigen is unknown.

Combining a sample-barcoded 5' primer with a J-beta primer mix, a second PCR ran for roughly 7 to 12 cycles. TCRdb independently ran MiXCR on the 5' RACE reads; one entry per CDR3 protein. The table lists more than 650,000 distinct CDR3 sequences, approximately 55% of them singletons. The clonotype was recovered from an older man in good health. V is TRBV12-3 or TRBV12-4 and J is TRBJ1-2; no clear D gene. Sequencing was carried out using blood. CDR3 in DNA: TGTGCCAGCCGCTACCCCTATGGCTACACCTTC. Protein: CASRYPYGYTF.